The 18 T cell receptor beta chains presented below share a single source sample, sequenced in a study of PD-L1 blockade in urothelial cancer. Time point: peripheral blood 6 weeks after treatment start. The repertoire was sequenced with immunoSEQ multiplex PCR; TCRdb's copy has only in-frame clones and lacks some. Here the sample spans under 25,000 clones, under 85% being singletons. The material was PBMCs, obtained around atezolizumab (anti-PD-L1) treatment. All receptors derive from a man aged 45-65 years with urothelial cancer.

The chain is built from TRBV25-1 and TRBJ1-3; TRBD1 might be the D (6 bases). The CDR3 contains 16 residues. Germline V gene data show CDR1 as MGHDK and CDR2 as SYGVNS. The V gene lost 3 bases and the J gene lost 4 bases, with 16 bases spanning the gap. The CDR3 reads CASSEAGGAKGNTIYF. The CDR3, as DNA: TGTGCCAGCAGTGAGGCCGGGGGGGCGAAGGGAAACACCATATATTTT.

For the CDR3, the DNA is TGTGCCAGCAAGGGACAGTACCTGACCTACAATGAGCAGTTCTTC. Its translation is CASKGQYLTYNEQFF. The chain couples TRBV6-1 to TRBJ2-1; 7 bases match TRBD1. Germline loops: CDR1 MNHNS, CDR2 SASEGT. With 7 bases clipped from V and 2 bases from J, the junction kept 8 bases outside the gene matches. This CDR3 is built from 15 residues.

The gene calls are TRBV7-9 and TRBJ2-7, with TRBD1 identical over 7 bases. With 5 bases clipped from V and 0 bases from J, the junction kept 4 bases outside the gene matches. The length of the CDR3 is 14 residues. Looked up from germline, CDR1 is SEHNR and CDR2 is FQNEAQ (reference sequence). This CDR3 is CASSLGQSSYEQYF. CDR3 sequence (DNA): TGTGCCAGCAGCCTGGGACAGTCCTCCTACGAGCAGTACTTC.

The CDR3 region is CAIRGDSLNTEAFF. The DNA for the CDR3 is TGTGCCATCAGAGGGGACAGTCTGAACACTGAAGCTTTCTTT. The chain recombines TRBV10-3 with TRBJ1-1; 7 positions match TRBD1. This CDR3 has 14 residues. V trimming: 6 bases; J trimming: 0 bases; junction bases outside the gene matches: 4. Per the germline V gene, CDR1 is ENHRY and CDR2 is SYGVKD.

V usage is TRBV7-8 and J usage is TRBJ2-7; the D gene is possibly TRBD2 (5 bases). The CDR3 covers 14 residues. Trimming shortened V by 1 base and J by 0 bases, and 7 bases separated the two germline ends. Looked up from germline, CDR1 is SGHVS and CDR2 is FQNEAQ. DNA for the CDR3: TGTGCCAGCAGCTTAGAACTAGGCTCCTACGAGCAGTACTTC. Protein sequence: CASSLELGSYEQYF.

This clone was seen a few times. This CDR3 reads CASSASQGYTEAFF. CDR3 DNA sequence: TGTGCCAGCAGCGCTTCACAGGGATACACTGAAGCTTTCTTT. V and J are TRBV9 and TRBJ1-1; perhaps TRBD1 as D (6 bases). The V and J ends lost 3 bases and 3 bases respectively, with 12 bases between them. The CDR3 is 14 amino acids. Per the germline V gene, CDR1 is SGDLS and CDR2 is YYNGEE.

The genes are TRBV2 and TRBJ2-3, with TRBD1 matching over 7 bases. Unmatched junction bases numbered 6, after V lost 1 base and J lost 5 bases. This CDR3 region has 15 residues. The germline V gene has CDR1 SNHLY and CDR2 FYNNEI. CDR3 bases: TGTGCCAGCAGTGAAGGACAGGGAAAAATAGATACGCAGTATTTT. Protein: CASSEGQGKIDTQYF.

The chain joins TRBV5-6 to TRBJ2-5; 8 bases are a match to TRBD1. This CDR3 has 13 amino acids. Losses at the gene ends were 4 bases for V and 9 bases for J; bases not matched to a gene: 8. Per the germline V gene, CDR1 is SGHDT and CDR2 is YYEEEE. For the CDR3, the DNA is TGTGCCAGCAGCAGGGACAGGACCGGGTCCCAGTACTTC. Amino acid sequence: CASSRDRTGSQYF.

The chain employs TRBV30 and TRBJ2-7; D is unclear. Germline CDR1 and CDR2: GTSNPN and SVGIG (reference sequence). V gave up 3 bases and J gave up 2 bases, with 8 bases separating them. This CDR3 region has 12 residues. The CDR3 nucleotides are TGTGCCTGGAGCCTCGACACCTACGAGCAGTACTTC. It specifies CAWSLDTYEQYF.

The table lists this clone with a count of one. This chain joins TRBV2 and TRBJ2-1; the D gene is possibly TRBD2 (6 bases). This CDR3 has 16 amino acids. The V end was cut by 6 bases, the J end by 4 bases, with 19 bases between. CDR1 SNHLY and CDR2 FYNNEI come from the germline V gene. The CDR3, as DNA: TGTGCCAGCAGAGATATAGGGACTCCCCCTTACAATGAGCAGTTCTTC. This gives the protein CASRDIGTPPYNEQFF.

The chain uses TRBV11-2 and TRBJ2-2; 10 bases are shared with TRBD1. The trim removed 6 bases at V and 4 bases at J, leaving 8 bases unmatched. This CDR3 has 16 residues. CDR1 is SGHAT, CDR2 FQNNGV, per germline. The CDR3 loop reads CASRSYGQGGTGELFF. CDR3 nucleotide sequence: TGTGCCAGCAGGTCTTATGGACAGGGGGGCACCGGGGAGCTGTTTTTT.

V is TRBV4-2 and J is TRBJ1-4; D unresolved. V lost 1 base, J lost 3 bases, and 15 bases lay in between. Germline V gene sequence: CDR1 LGHNA, CDR2 YNFKEQ. CDR3 length equals 17 residues. The chain's CDR3 is CASSQVAGTLANEKLFF. DNA of the CDR3: TGTGCCAGCAGCCAAGTGGCGGGAACCCTGGCTAATGAAAAACTGTTTTTT.

The rearrangement joins TRBV19 to TRBJ2-7; 8 bases align to TRBD1. V dropped 3 bases and J dropped 6; count of bases not matched to a gene: 13. The length of the CDR3 is 16 residues. Germline lookup yields CDR1 LNHDA and CDR2 SQIVND (reference sequence). The CDR3 protein is CASSIGQGMPRGEQYV. CDR3 coding DNA: TGTGCCAGTAGTATCGGACAGGGAATGCCTCGGGGCGAGCAGTACGTC.

V is TRBV5-1 and J is TRBJ2-2, with 8 bases that match TRBD2. Germline assignment: CDR1 SGHRS and CDR2 YFSETQ. The J segment lost 2 bases and the V segment lost 2 bases, leaving 11 bases of the junction unmatched. The CDR3 covers 18 residues. CDR3 sequence: CASSLLTSGRTNTGELFF. CDR3 DNA sequence: TGCGCCAGCAGCTTACTAACTAGCGGAAGAACAAACACCGGGGAGCTGTTTTTT.

The CDR3 reads CASSLKTSGRARGYNEQFF. CDR3 nucleotide sequence: TGTGCCAGCAGCTTGAAGACTAGCGGGAGGGCCAGGGGGTACAATGAGCAGTTCTTC. This chain uses TRBV7-8 with TRBJ2-1; the match to TRBD2 covers 14 bases. The length of the CDR3 is 19 residues. After removal of 3 bases from V and 4 bases from J, the junction contained 11 bases not matched to a gene. Germline values: CDR1 SGHVS, CDR2 FQNEAQ. The full variable domain, with the rest looked up from reference TRBV7-8 and TRBJ2-1, is GAGVSQSPRYKVAKRGQDVALRCDPISGHVSLFWYQQALGQGPEFLTYFQNEAQLDKSGLPSDRFFAERPEGSVSTLKIQRTQQEDSAVYLCASSLKTSGRARGYNEQFFGPGTRLTVL.

The rearrangement links TRBV27 to TRBJ2-7, with D possibly being TRBD1 (6 bases). Germline V gene lookup returns CDR1 MNHEY and CDR2 SMNVEV (reference sequence). The CDR3 covers 14 residues. V gave up 2 bases and J gave up 6 bases, with 14 bases separating them. CDR3 sequence: CASSLSRGRGEQYV. CDR3 nucleotide sequence: TGTGCCAGCAGTTTAAGTCGCGGCAGGGGCGAGCAGTACGTC.

The rearrangement links TRBV7-9 to TRBJ1-1; D ambiguous. From germline, CDR1 is SEHNR and CDR2 FQNEAQ (reference sequence). V was pared by 2 bases and J by 2 bases, with 9 bases between. The length of the CDR3 is 14 residues. The CDR3 loop reads CASSLMGVNTEAFF. The DNA of the CDR3 is TGTGCCAGCAGCTTAATGGGAGTAAACACTGAAGCTTTCTTT. Together with reference TRBV7-9 and TRBJ1-1, the CDR3 gives the full variable domain: DTGVSQNPRHKITKRGQNVTFRCDPISEHNRLYWYRQTLGQGPEFLTYFQNEAQLEKSRLLSDRFSAERPKGSFSTLEIQRTEQGDSAMYLCASSLMGVNTEAFFGQGTRLTVV.

The chain couples TRBV9 to TRBJ1-2, with 7 nucleotides matching TRBD1. V lost 2 bases to trimming and J lost 6 bases; unmatched junction nucleotides: 10. Germline V gene data show CDR1 as SGDLS and CDR2 as YYNGEE. This CDR3 is 15 amino acids long. The CDR3 DNA is TGTGCCAGCAGCGTTGTGGAGACAGGGTCGAATGGCTACACCTTC. Protein: CASSVVETGSNGYTF.